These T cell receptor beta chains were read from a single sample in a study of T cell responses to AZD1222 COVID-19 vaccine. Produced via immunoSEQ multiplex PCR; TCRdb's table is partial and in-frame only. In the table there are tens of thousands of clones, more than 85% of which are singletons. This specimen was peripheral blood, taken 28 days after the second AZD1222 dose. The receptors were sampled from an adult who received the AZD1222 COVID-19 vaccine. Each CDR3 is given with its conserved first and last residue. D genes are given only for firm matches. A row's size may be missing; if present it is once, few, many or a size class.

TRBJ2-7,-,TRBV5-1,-,TGCGCCAGCAGCTTGGAGGCCATCGGATACGAGCAGTACTTC,CASSLEAIGYEQYF
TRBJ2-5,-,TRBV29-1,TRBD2,TGCAGCGTTGGCGGACTAGCGGGAACAGAGACCCAGTACTTC,CSVGGLAGTETQYF
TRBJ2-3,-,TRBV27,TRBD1,TGTGCCAGCAGCAGGGACAGGACCACAGATACGCAGTATTTT,CASSRDRTTDTQYF
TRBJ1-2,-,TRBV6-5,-,TGTGCCAGCAGTTATAAGGGGAGCTATGGCTACACCTTC,CASSYKGSYGYTF
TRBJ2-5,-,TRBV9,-,TGTGCCAGCAGCGTAGCATCGCGGGGCGAGACCCAGTACTTC,CASSVASRGETQYF
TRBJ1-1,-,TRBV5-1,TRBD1,TGCGCCAGCAGCTTCGGGACAGGGAACACTGAAGCTTTCTTT,CASSFGTGNTEAFF
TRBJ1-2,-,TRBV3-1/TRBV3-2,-,TGTGCCAGCAGCCAAGGAAACCAAGATTTTACCTTC,CASSQGNQDFTF
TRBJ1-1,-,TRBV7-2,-,TGTGCCAGCAGCTTAATGGGGGGCAACACTGAAGCTTTCTTT,CASSLMGGNTEAFF
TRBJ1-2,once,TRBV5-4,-,TGTGCCAGCAGCCCGGAGGCCCTGGACTACTATGGCTACACCTTC,CASSPEALDYYGYTF
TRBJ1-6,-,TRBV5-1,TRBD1,TGCGCCAGCAGCGGACCGACAGGGGGCATTTGGTCACCCCTCCACTTT,CASSGPTGGIWSPLHF
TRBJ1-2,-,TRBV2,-,TGTGCCAGCAGCAGGGTTGACTATGGCTACACCTTC,CASSRVDYGYTF
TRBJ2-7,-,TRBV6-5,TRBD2,TGTGCCAGTACCAGCCTCGGACTAGGAGCCTACGAGCAGTACTTC,CASTSLGLGAYEQYF
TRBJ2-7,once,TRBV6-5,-,TGTGCCAGCAGTTCCCCCCGGAGTAGCGTTGGTAGCGAGCAGTACTTC,CASSSPRSSVGSEQYF
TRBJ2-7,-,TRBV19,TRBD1,TGTGCCAGTAGTCCCAGACAGGGGAGTTCCTACGAGCAGTACTTC,CASSPRQGSSYEQYF
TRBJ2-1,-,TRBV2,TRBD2,TGTGCCAGCAGCAGCGGGAGGGCCATCTATGAGCAGTTCTTC,CASSSGRAIYEQFF
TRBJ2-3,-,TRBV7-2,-,TGTGCCAGCAGCACCGACGGGGATTACACAGATACGCAGTATTTT,CASSTDGDYTDTQYF
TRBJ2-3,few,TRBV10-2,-,TGCGCCAGCAGCCCCGGGGGAGATACGCAGTATTTT,CASSPGGDTQYF
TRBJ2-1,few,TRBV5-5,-,TGTGCCAGCAGCCAGGGAGTCCGACTCGATGAGCAGTTCTTC,CASSQGVRLDEQFF
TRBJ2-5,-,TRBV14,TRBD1,TGTGCCAGCAGCCAAGGGGGACAGAGTATCCAAGAGACCCAGTACTTC,CASSQGGQSIQETQYF
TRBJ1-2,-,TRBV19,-,TGTGCCAGTAGATCCTGGGACGTTGGCTACACCTTC,CASRSWDVGYTF
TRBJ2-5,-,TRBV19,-,TGTGCCAGTAGTAAGGGTTGGGCAGGCGCCCAAGAGACCCAGTACTTC,CASSKGWAGAQETQYF
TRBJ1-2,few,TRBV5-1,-,TGCGCCAGCAGCAGAGAGGGGTCGCGGGTGGAAGGCTACACCTTC,CASSREGSRVEGYTF
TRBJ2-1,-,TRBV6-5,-,TGTGCCAGCAAGGGGGTGGGGAGCGATGAGCAGTTCTTC,CASKGVGSDEQFF
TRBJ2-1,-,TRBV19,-,TGTGCCAGTAGTTCCTACAATGAGCAGTTCTTC,CASSSYNEQFF
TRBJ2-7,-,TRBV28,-,TGTGCCAGCAGTCAAGCCACAGCGACACTCTACGAGCAGTACTTC,CASSQATATLYEQYF
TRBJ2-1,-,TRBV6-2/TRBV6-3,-,TGTGCCAGCAGTTATATGAATGAGCAGTTCTTC,CASSYMNEQFF
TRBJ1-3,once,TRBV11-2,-,TGTGCCAGCAGCTCATCTCACTGGAGCTCTGGAAACACCATATATTTT,CASSSSHWSSGNTIYF
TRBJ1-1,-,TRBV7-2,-,TGTGCCAGCAGCCCTCAGGCAGGCTTGTACACTGAAGCTTTCTTT,CASSPQAGLYTEAFF
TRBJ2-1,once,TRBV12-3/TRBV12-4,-,TGTGCCAGCAGTTTTTTTTTCCAGCAGTTCTTC,CASSFFFQQFF
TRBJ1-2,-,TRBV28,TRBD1,TGTGCCAGCAGTTGGGACAGCCTCTATGGCTACACCTTC,CASSWDSLYGYTF
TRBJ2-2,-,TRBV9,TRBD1,TGTGCCAGCAGCGTAGGGCAGGGGGCCGGGGAGCTGTTTTTT,CASSVGQGAGELFF
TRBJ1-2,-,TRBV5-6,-,TGTGCCAGCAGCCCTGGTGGGGGTGCTAACTATGGCTACACCTTC,CASSPGGGANYGYTF
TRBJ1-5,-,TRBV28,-,TGTGCCAGCAGTCCCAATGGACACTATAGCAATCAGCCCCAGCATTTT,CASSPNGHYSNQPQHF
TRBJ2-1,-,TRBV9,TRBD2,TGTGCCAGCAGCACCCCGGGGCTCGGGACTAGCCCCTACAATGAGCAGTTCTTC,CASSTPGLGTSPYNEQFF
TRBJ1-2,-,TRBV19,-,TGTGCCAGTTCGGAGGGAGGGCTCTATGGCTACACCTTC,CASSEGGLYGYTF
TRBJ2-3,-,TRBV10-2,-,TGCGCCAGCAGTGTTGGGGACGGAGATACGCAGTATTTT,CASSVGDGDTQYF
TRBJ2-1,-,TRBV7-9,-,TGTGCCAGCAGCCGGGAGAGATCCTACAATGAGCAGTTCTTC,CASSRERSYNEQFF
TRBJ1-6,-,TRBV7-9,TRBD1,TGTGCCAGCAGCGCGGCGGACAGGGAGTATAATTCACCCCTCCACTTT,CASSAADREYNSPLHF
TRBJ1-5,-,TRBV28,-,TGTGCCAGCCCTCCTGTCGGGGACTATAGCAATCAGCCCCAGCATTTT,CASPPVGDYSNQPQHF
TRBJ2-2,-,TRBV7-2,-,TGTGCCAGCAGCCCTTTTTCTGCAACGAACACCGGGGAGCTGTTTTTT,CASSPFSATNTGELFF
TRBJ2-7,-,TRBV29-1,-,TGCAGCGTTGCTGAGAGCAGCGACGAGCAGTACTTC,CSVAESSDEQYF
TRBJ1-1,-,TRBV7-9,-,TGTGCCAGCAGCCGACCCACAGGGCCCCTATCGAAGATCTCTGAAGCTTTCTTT,CASSRPTGPLSKISEAFF
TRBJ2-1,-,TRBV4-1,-,TGCGCCAGCAGCCAAAGGACCGATAGCTCCTACAATGAGCAGTTCTTC,CASSQRTDSSYNEQFF
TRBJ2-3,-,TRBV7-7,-,TGTGCCAGCAGCTTATTGAGCGGCACAGATACGCAGTATTTT,CASSLLSGTDTQYF
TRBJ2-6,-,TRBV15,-,TGTGCCACCAGCCACCCGGGCAGTCACCTCTCTGGGGCCAACGTCCTGACTTTC,CATSHPGSHLSGANVLTF
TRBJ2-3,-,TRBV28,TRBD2,TGTGCCAGCAGTAATAGCGGGAGTAGGTCAGATACGCAGTATTTT,CASSNSGSRSDTQYF
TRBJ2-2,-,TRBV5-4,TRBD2,TGTGCCAGCAGCTTGCGGCGGGAGCACACCGGGGAGCTGTTTTTT,CASSLRREHTGELFF
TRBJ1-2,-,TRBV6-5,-,TGTGCCAGCAGTTACTCGGGAGATGGGGGGTTCGGCGGCTACACCTTC,CASSYSGDGGFGGYTF
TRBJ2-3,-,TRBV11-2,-,TGTGCCAGCAGCTTAGTAGAGACCCCCGTTGATACGCAGTATTTT,CASSLVETPVDTQYF
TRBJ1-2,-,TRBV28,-,TGTGCCAGCACCCCGGGGGGAGGGGGTTCCTTATATGGCTACACCTTC,CASTPGGGGSLYGYTF
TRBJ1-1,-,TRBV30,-,TGTGCCTGGGGAGCTGAGGGGGGGACTGAAGCTTTCTTT,CAWGAEGGTEAFF
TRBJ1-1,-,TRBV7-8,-,TGTGCCAGCAGCTTACGGGGGGCCGGTGAAGCTTTCTTT,CASSLRGAGEAFF
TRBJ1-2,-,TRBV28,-,TGTGCCAGCAGTTTTGGAAGAGCTAACTATGGCTACACCTTC,CASSFGRANYGYTF
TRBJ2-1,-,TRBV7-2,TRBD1,TGTGCCAGCAGTAAAGACAGGGGTTGGGATGAGCAGTTCTTC,CASSKDRGWDEQFF
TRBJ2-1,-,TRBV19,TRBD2,TGTGCCAGTAGCCGTACTAGCGGGAAGGCCTACAATGAGCAGTTCTTC,CASSRTSGKAYNEQFF
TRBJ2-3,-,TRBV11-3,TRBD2,TGTGCCAGCAGCTCCGGGGGGTCCGGAGATACGCAGTATTTT,CASSSGGSGDTQYF